The 20 T cell receptor beta chains given below trace back to one sample, sequenced in a study of T cell responses to AZD1222 COVID-19 vaccine. Some clones are missing from TCRdb's copy, which holds only in-frame ones; the method was immunoSEQ multiplex PCR. The data contain 160,000 or so clones, roughly 92% of them singletons. The sample in question was peripheral blood, obtained 28 days after the second AZD1222 dose. These receptors were collected from an adult who received the AZD1222 COVID-19 vaccine.

This clone was picked up a small number of times. V gene TRBV15 combines with J gene TRBJ1-1; TRBD1 matches 7 bases. V lost 8 bases and J lost 10; bases outside the gene matches: 19. This CDR3 region has 15 residues. Per germline, CDR1 LNHNV and CDR2 YYDKDF (reference sequence). This CDR3 is CATRELQGGRQGAFF. For the CDR3, the DNA is TGTGCCACCCGCGAGCTACAGGGTGGCAGACAGGGAGCTTTCTTT.

A word on this clone: One junction end does not reproduce the germline sequence, and a read error may be involved. The rearrangement links TRBV3-1 (or the pseudogene TRBV3-2) to TRBJ1-2; the D is unclear. CDR1 is LGHDT and CDR2 is YNNKEL in the germline V gene (reference sequence). The CDR3 contains 12 residues. The CDR3: CASSRELYSYTF. CDR3 in DNA: TGTGCCAGCAGCCGGGAACTCTATAGCTACACCTTC.

V is TRBV18 and J is TRBJ1-5; D unclear. CDR3 length: 15 residues. Trimming cost V 6 bases and J 0 bases, with 12 bases left between them. CDR1 is KGHSH, CDR2 LQKENI, per germline. The CDR3 DNA sequence: TGTGCCAGCTCTCACGGGCACCTTAGCAATCAGCCCCAGCATTTT. Translated, it gives CASSHGHLSNQPQHF. Supplemented by reference TRBV18 and TRBJ1-5, the full variable domain reads NAGVMQNPRHLVRRRGQEARLRCSPMKGHSHVYWYRQLPEEGLKFMVYLQKENIIDESGMPKERFSAEFPKEGPSILRIQQVVRGDSAAYFCASSHGHLSNQPQHFGDGTRLSIL.

V usage is TRBV6-1 and J usage is TRBJ1-5, with D possibly TRBD1 on 6 matching bases. V was clipped by 1 base and J by 11 bases, with 15 bases between them. The CDR3 has 14 amino acids. The V gene's germline CDR1 is MNHNS and CDR2 SASEGT. The CDR3 here is CASSEGIQGPAQHF. CDR3 DNA sequence: TGTGCCAGCAGTGAAGGCATACAGGGACCGGCCCAGCATTTT.

This clone appeared once. The V and J genes are TRBV28 and TRBJ2-2, with 13 bases matching TRBD2. The CDR3 loop spans 18 amino acids. The V gene end was trimmed by 2 bases and the J gene end by 3 bases; junction bases not matched to a gene: 6. Germline CDR1 reads MDHEN; CDR2 reads SYDVKM. The CDR3 coding sequence is TGTGCCAGCAGTTTAGGCACTAGCGGGAGGGCTTACACCGGGGAGCTGTTTTTT. Amino acid sequence: CASSLGTSGRAYTGELFF.

This chain uses TRBV4-2 with TRBJ2-7; 8 bases are shared with TRBD1. This CDR3 has 15 amino acids. Trimming cost V 4 bases and J 2 bases; bases outside gene matches: 7. Germline values: CDR1 LGHNA, CDR2 YNFKEQ. The DNA of the CDR3 is TGTGCCAGCAGCCCCGGGCTGGGACAGGCCTACGAGCAGTACTTC. The encoded protein is CASSPGLGQAYEQYF.

The CDR3 coding sequence is TGCGCCAGCAGCTTGGCGTCAGGACACTCTGGAAACACCATATATTTT. Amino acids: CASSLASGHSGNTIYF. The V gene is TRBV5-1, the J gene TRBJ1-3; D possibly corresponds to TRBD1 (5 bases). Between the trimmed V and J ends, which lost 0 bases and 0 bases, there was a span of 10 bases. Germline V gene lookup returns CDR1 SGHRS and CDR2 YFSETQ. The CDR3 runs 16 residues.

V usage is TRBV27 and J usage is TRBJ1-1; D possibly corresponds to TRBD1 (5 bases). V gave up 3 bases and J gave up 6 bases, with 11 bases separating them. This CDR3 is built from 13 residues. CDR1 MNHEY and CDR2 SMNVEV come from the germline V gene (reference sequence). The CDR3 DNA sequence: TGTGCCAGCAGTTTTGGGGCGTGGGCTGAAGCTTTCTTT. Protein product: CASSFGAWAEAFF.

In its sample, this clone was seen once. This chain's CDR3 is CASRGQGGGYTF. CDR3 nucleotides: TGTGCCAGCAGAGGACAGGGTGGTGGCTACACCTTC. The chain combines TRBV12-3 or TRBV12-4 with TRBJ1-2; 8 bases fit TRBD1. This CDR3 contains 12 residues. The trim removed 6 bases at V and 7 bases at J, leaving 4 bases unmatched.

The chain uses TRBV4-3 and TRBJ2-1, with unresolved D. CDR3 length: 13 residues. The germline V gene has CDR1 LGHNA and CDR2 YSLEER. V was pared by 0 bases and J by 8 bases, with 8 bases between. The CDR3 DNA follows: TGCGCCAGCAGCCAAGAGTTGTCCTATGAGCAGTTCTTC. Its translation: CASSQELSYEQFF.

The chain links TRBV7-2 to TRBJ1-3; D is possibly TRBD1 (6 bases). This CDR3 region has 13 residues. Between the trimmed V and J ends, which lost 3 bases and 8 bases, there was a span of 11 bases. Germline values: CDR1 SGHTA, CDR2 FQGNSA. DNA of the CDR3: TGTGCCAGCAGCTTTCGGGGGGCGGACACCATATATTTT. Protein: CASSFRGADTIYF.

V is TRBV27 and J is TRBJ1-1; a possible D gene is TRBD1 (6 bases). CDR3 length: 13 amino acids. Trimming took 6 bases from V and 4 from J, leaving 12 bases between them. In germline, CDR1 is MNHEY, CDR2 SMNVEV (reference sequence). In DNA, the CDR3 is TGTGCCAGCAGAAACAGGGCTCTCACTGAAGCTTTCTTT. It is translated as CASRNRALTEAFF.

This chain uses TRBV28 with TRBJ2-1; D not resolved. V lost 2 bases and J 1 base, leaving 12 bases between the germline ends. There are 16 residues in the CDR3. CDR1 and CDR2 (germline): MDHEN, SYDVKM. For the CDR3, the DNA is TGTGCCAGCAGTTTAATTTGGGCGTCTTCCTACAATGAGCAGTTCTTC. It yields the protein CASSLIWASSYNEQFF.

This chain joins TRBV3-1 (or the pseudogene TRBV3-2) and TRBJ2-1, with 10 bases that match TRBD2. Germline assignment: CDR1 LGHDT and CDR2 YNNKEL (reference sequence). The J segment lost 8 bases and the V segment lost 5 bases, leaving 9 bases of the junction unmatched. The CDR3 contains 15 residues. CDR3 region: CASSSLSGRADEQFF. CDR3 DNA: TGTGCCAGCAGCAGCCTCAGCGGGAGGGCCGATGAGCAGTTCTTC.

This clone occurred once. This sequence joins TRBV5-8 and TRBJ2-5; 12 bases agree with TRBD2. This CDR3 has 16 residues. Germline V lookup: CDR1 SGHTS, CDR2 YDEGEE. V dropped 4 bases and J dropped 1; count of bases not matched to a gene: 5. The CDR3 nucleotides read TGTGCCAGCAGCCTATGGACTAGCGGGGTCCAAGAGACCCAGTACTTC. Protein product: CASSLWTSGVQETQYF. The entire variable domain, with the rest obtained from reference TRBV5-8 and TRBJ2-5, is as follows: EAGVTQSPTHLIKTRGQQATLRCSPISGHTSVYWYQQALGLGLQFLLWYDEGEERNRGNFPPRFSGRQFPNYSSELNVNALELEDSALYLCASSLWTSGVQETQYFGPGTRLLVL.

This chain connects TRBV28 to TRBJ1-1; D is ambiguous. The germline V gene has CDR1 MDHEN and CDR2 SYDVKM. The CDR3 is 15 amino acids. The V end was cut by 5 bases, the J end by 8 bases, with 21 bases between. The CDR3 sequence is CASSPHRRRREEAFF. The CDR3 nucleotides are TGTGCCAGCAGTCCCCACCGTCGGCGTAGGGAAGAAGCTTTCTTT.

This chain joins TRBV6-6 and TRBJ1-5, with D perhaps TRBD1 (5 bases). Per the germline V gene, CDR1 is MNHNY and CDR2 is SVGAGI (reference sequence). The CDR3 extends over 14 amino acids. V shed 5 bases and J shed 1 base, with 9 bases lying between them. DNA of the CDR3: TGTGCCAGCAGTCCAGGGAACAGCAATCAGCCCCAGCATTTT. This translates into CASSPGNSNQPQHF.

This chain connects TRBV12-3 or TRBV12-4 to TRBJ2-1, with 10 bases lining up with TRBD1. The junction had 4 bases not matched to a gene; V was cut back by 6 bases and J by 8 bases. The CDR3 length is 13 residues. The CDR3 bases are TGTGCCAGCAGCCGGGACAGGGGCGATGAGCAGTTCTTC. This translates into CASSRDRGDEQFF.

This chain uses TRBV30 with TRBJ2-7; D not certain. This CDR3 has 11 residues. Germline loops: CDR1 GTSNPN, CDR2 SVGIG (reference sequence). V lost 4 bases, J lost 2 bases, and 6 bases lay in between. The DNA of the CDR3 is TGTGCCTGGAAGCAGACCTACGAGCAGTACTTC. Translated, it gives CAWKQTYEQYF.

The V call is TRBV6-1, the J call TRBJ1-1; D perhaps matches TRBD1 (5 bases). The CDR3 length is 14 residues. Germline lookup yields CDR1 MNHNS and CDR2 SASEGT. V dropped 3 bases and J dropped 0 bases, with 8 bases sitting between them. The DNA for the CDR3 is TGTGCCAGCAGTGATGGGGGTCTGAACACTGAAGCTTTCTTT. As protein: CASSDGGLNTEAFF.